Included here is one T cell receptor beta chain sequence, with context. No antigen is known for it. MiXCR, run by TCRdb on the reads, gives a single entry per CDR3 protein. The data contain about 920,000 distinct CDR3 sequences, approximately 31% of them singletons. This entry is derived from a study of T cell repertoires in cytomegalovirus infection. The germline V gene encodes CDR1 SGHRS and CDR2 YFSETQ. V was shortened by 0 bases and J by 0 bases, with 19 bases between the two germline ends. There are 18 residues in the CDR3. This chain joins TRBV5-1 and TRBJ2-7; possible D gene TRBD1, 6 bases. The sequencing used cultured CD8+ T cells from PBMCs, collected from culture after CMV antigen stimulation. This TCR was recovered from a human donor in good health (CMV status not recorded). Some clones in this sample may be carry-over from other donors' samples. The CDR3 nucleotides read TGCGCCAGCAGCTTGGGTGGGACACACCTTGCGAGCTCCTACGAGCAGTACTTC. Translated: CASSLGGTHLASSYEQYF.